These 13 T cell receptor beta chains originate from one sample sequenced in a study of blood T cell repertoires in COVID-19. Sequenced by immunoSEQ multiplex PCR; TCRdb stores in-frame clones only, minus some. Of about 400,000 clones detected, 85% to 90% appear once; the ten largest clones hold 4.3%. The sequencing input was peripheral blood. The receptors derive from a woman younger than 45 with acute or convalescent COVID-19.

J is TRBJ2-1 and V is TRBV5-4; tentative D call: TRBD1 (6 bases). With 4 bases removed from V and 7 bases from J, the gap between germline ends came to 12 bases. CDR1 and CDR2 (germline): SGHNT, YYREEE (reference sequence). This CDR3 is 13 amino acids long. The CDR3 sequence: CASSPWTVNEQFF. CDR3 sequence (DNA): TGTGCCAGCAGCCCCTGGACAGTGAATGAGCAGTTCTTC. The full variable domain, rest sourced from reference TRBV5-4 and TRBJ2-1, is ETGVTQSPTHLIKTRGQQVTLRCSSQSGHNTVSWYQQALGQGPQFIFQYYREEENGRGNFPPRFSGLQFPNYSSELNVNALELDDSALYLCASSPWTVNEQFFGPGTRLTVL.

The chain joins TRBV10-3 to TRBJ2-5, with no clear D. V lost 10 bases and J 3 bases, leaving 12 bases between the germline ends. The germline gives CDR1 ENHRY, CDR2 SYGVKD. There are 12 residues in the CDR3. The CDR3 region is CATAPTEETQYF. CDR3 DNA sequence: TGTGCCACCGCCCCAACAGAAGAGACCCAGTACTTC.

V usage is TRBV30 and J usage is TRBJ2-1; 12 bases map to TRBD2. V shed 0 bases and J 15 bases; nucleotides not matched to a gene: 18. CDR1 is GTSNPN and CDR2 is SVGIG in the germline V gene (reference sequence). This CDR3 region has 17 residues. The CDR3 is CAWSVSRTSGVPDSRFF. The CDR3 DNA sequence: TGTGCCTGGAGTGTATCCCGGACTAGCGGGGTTCCGGATAGCAGGTTCTTC.

This clone was counted once. The gene calls are TRBV29-1 and TRBJ2-7; a weak D match, TRBD1 (6 bases). The CDR3 sequence is 13 residues long. Trimming left V 4 bases short and J 0 bases short, with 10 bases between. The germline V gene has CDR1 SQVTM and CDR2 ANQGSEA. The CDR3 coding sequence is TGCAGCGTTGTACAACAGGGCTCCTACGAGCAGTACTTC. Amino acid sequence: CSVVQQGSYEQYF.

The genes are TRBV7-9 and TRBJ2-2; D not resolved. V was shortened by 5 bases and J by 4 bases, with 5 bases between the two germline ends. The CDR3 length is 12 residues. Germline loops: CDR1 SEHNR, CDR2 FQNEAQ (reference sequence). The CDR3 here is CASSPFTGELFF. The CDR3 DNA sequence: TGTGCCAGCAGCCCATTCACCGGGGAGCTGTTTTTT.

The chain links TRBV3-1 (or the pseudogene TRBV3-2) to TRBJ2-2; 7 bases align to TRBD2. Germline lookup yields CDR1 LGHDT and CDR2 YNNKEL (reference sequence). Trimming cost V 1 base and J 4 bases; bases outside gene matches: 6. The CDR3 consists of 16 residues. DNA of the CDR3: TGTGCCAGCAGCCAAGTCAGACTAGCAGGCACCGGGGAGCTGTTTTTT. It encodes CASSQVRLAGTGELFF.

This chain joins TRBV7-2 and TRBJ2-2, with D maybe TRBD1 (6 bases). V gave up 5 bases and J gave up 9 bases, with 10 bases separating them. This CDR3 is built from 12 residues. Germline V gene data show CDR1 as SGHTA and CDR2 as FQGNSA. The CDR3, as DNA: TGTGCCAGCAGCCAAACAGGGCGGGAGCTGTTTTTT. Encoded protein: CASSQTGRELFF.

V usage is TRBV6-5 and J usage is TRBJ2-5, with D possibly matching TRBD1 (7 bases). The CDR3 consists of 14 residues. Germline V gene data show CDR1 as MNHEY and CDR2 as SVGAGI. V was cut by 6 bases and J by 6 bases, with 17 bases left in between. In nucleotides, the CDR3 is TGTGCCAGCAGACAGGCAGGGGGGTCGCAGACCCAGTACTTC. It specifies CASRQAGGSQTQYF.

The chain employs TRBV5-1 and TRBJ1-1; a weak D match, TRBD1 (5 bases). Trimming left V 4 bases short and J 0 bases short, with 16 bases between. Germline V CDR1 and CDR2: SGHRS, YFSETQ. This CDR3 has 16 amino acids. Written as DNA, the CDR3 is TGCGCCAGCAGCCCTAGGGGAATTCCTATGAACACTGAAGCTTTCTTT. Its protein is CASSPRGIPMNTEAFF.

This chain links TRBV24-1 with TRBJ1-1; TRBD1 agrees at 7 bases. Unmatched junction bases numbered 6, after V lost 4 bases and J lost 5 bases. CDR3 length: 14 residues. The germline V gene encodes CDR1 KGHDR and CDR2 SFDVKD. The CDR3 nucleotides read TGTGCCACCAGTGAGACAGGGACTCAGACTGAAGCTTTCTTT. Protein sequence: CATSETGTQTEAFF.

The chain uses TRBV4-2 and TRBJ2-7, with D possibly TRBD2 on 5 matching bases. This CDR3 spans 15 amino acids. The germline CDR1 and CDR2 sequences are LGHNA and YNFKEQ. V lost 0 bases and J lost 2, with 11 bases in between. CDR3 DNA sequence: TGTGCCAGCAGCCAAGATCCTGGACTCCCCTACGAGCAGTACTTC. Its translation: CASSQDPGLPYEQYF.

The genes are TRBV5-1 and TRBJ2-1, with D possibly matching TRBD2 (5 bases). The germline gives CDR1 SGHRS, CDR2 YFSETQ. V lost 0 bases and J lost 9, with 19 bases in between. The CDR3 sequence is 16 residues long. The CDR3 reads CASSLAPGVEDGEQFF. The CDR3 bases are TGCGCCAGCAGCTTGGCTCCCGGGGTGGAGGATGGTGAGCAGTTCTTC.

This chain uses TRBV6-5 with TRBJ1-1, with a possible D match to TRBD1 (5 bases). The V end lost 6 bases, the J end lost 4 bases, and 12 bases lay between the germline ends. CDR3 length: 13 residues. Looked up from germline, CDR1 is MNHEY and CDR2 is SVGAGI. CDR3 residues: CASRLSDITEAFF. The CDR3 coding sequence is TGTGCCAGCAGGCTCTCGGACATCACTGAAGCTTTCTTT.